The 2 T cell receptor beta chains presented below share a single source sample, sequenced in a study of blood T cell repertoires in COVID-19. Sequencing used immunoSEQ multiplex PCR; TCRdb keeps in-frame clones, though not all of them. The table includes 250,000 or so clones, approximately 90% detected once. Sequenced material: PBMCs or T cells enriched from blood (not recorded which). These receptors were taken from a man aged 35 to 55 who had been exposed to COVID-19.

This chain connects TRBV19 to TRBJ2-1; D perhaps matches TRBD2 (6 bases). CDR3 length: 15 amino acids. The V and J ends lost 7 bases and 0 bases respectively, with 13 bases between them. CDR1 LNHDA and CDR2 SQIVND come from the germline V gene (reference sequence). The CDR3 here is CASTMGGYSYNEQFF. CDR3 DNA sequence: TGTGCCAGTACCATGGGGGGTTACTCCTACAATGAGCAGTTCTTC.

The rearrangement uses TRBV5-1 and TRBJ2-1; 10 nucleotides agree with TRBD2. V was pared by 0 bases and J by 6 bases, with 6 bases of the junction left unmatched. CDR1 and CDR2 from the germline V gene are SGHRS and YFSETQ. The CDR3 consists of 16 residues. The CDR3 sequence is CASSLEASGSLNEQFF. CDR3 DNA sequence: TGCGCCAGCAGCTTGGAGGCTAGCGGGAGCCTCAATGAGCAGTTCTTC.